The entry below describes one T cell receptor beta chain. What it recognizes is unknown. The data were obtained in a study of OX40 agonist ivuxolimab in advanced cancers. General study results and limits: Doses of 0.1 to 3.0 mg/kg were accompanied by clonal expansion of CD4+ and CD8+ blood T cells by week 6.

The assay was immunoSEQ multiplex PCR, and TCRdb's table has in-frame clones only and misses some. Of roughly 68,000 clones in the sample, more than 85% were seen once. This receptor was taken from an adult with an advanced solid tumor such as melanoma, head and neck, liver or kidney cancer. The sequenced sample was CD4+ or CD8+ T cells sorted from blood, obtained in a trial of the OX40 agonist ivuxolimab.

CDR3 DNA: TGTGCCAGCAGCCAAGCCCAAGGCAATGGCTACACCTTC. It translates to CASSQAQGNGYTF. The chain links TRBV4-2 to TRBJ1-2; D gene uncertain. V lost 1 base and J 6 bases, leaving 9 bases between the germline ends. The CDR3 has 13 residues. CDR1 LGHNA and CDR2 YNFKEQ come from the germline V gene.